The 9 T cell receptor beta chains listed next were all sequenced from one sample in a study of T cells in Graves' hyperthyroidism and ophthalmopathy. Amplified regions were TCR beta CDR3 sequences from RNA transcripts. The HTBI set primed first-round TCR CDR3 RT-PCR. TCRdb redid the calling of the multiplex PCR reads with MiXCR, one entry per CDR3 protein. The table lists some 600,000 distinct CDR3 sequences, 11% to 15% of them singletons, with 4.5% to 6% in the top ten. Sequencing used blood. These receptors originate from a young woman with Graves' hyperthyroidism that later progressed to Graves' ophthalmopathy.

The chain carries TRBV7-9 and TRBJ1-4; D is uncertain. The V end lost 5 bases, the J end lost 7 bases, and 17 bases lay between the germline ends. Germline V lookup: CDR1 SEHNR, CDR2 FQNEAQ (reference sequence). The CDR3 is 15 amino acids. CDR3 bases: TGTGCCAGCAGCCCAAGAGAAGGATCCGGTGAAAAACTGTTTTTT. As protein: CASSPREGSGEKLFF. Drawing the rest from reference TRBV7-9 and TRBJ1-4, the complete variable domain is DTGVSQNPRHKITKRGQNVTFRCDPISEHNRLYWYRQTLGQGPEFLTYFQNEAQLEKSRLLSDRFSAERPKGSFSTLEIQRTEQGDSAMYLCASSPREGSGEKLFFGSGTQLSVL.

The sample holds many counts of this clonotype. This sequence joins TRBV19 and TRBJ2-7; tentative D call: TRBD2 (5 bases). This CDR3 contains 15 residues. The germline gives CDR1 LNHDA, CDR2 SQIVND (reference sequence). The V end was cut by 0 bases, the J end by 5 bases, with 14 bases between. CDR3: CASSIEGRGRNEQYF. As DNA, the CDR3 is TGTGCCAGTAGTATAGAAGGACGAGGGCGGAACGAGCAGTACTTC.

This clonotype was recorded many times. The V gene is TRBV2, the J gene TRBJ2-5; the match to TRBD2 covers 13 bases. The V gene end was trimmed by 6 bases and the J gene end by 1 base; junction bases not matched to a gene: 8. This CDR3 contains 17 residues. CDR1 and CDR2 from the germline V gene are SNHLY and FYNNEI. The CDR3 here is CASRRLAGGSFQETQYF. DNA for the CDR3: TGTGCCAGCAGACGACTAGCGGGAGGCTCCTTCCAAGAGACCCAGTACTTC.

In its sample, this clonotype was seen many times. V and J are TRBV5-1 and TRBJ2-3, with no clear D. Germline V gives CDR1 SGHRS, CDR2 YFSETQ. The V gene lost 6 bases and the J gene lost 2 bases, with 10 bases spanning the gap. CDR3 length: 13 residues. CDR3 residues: CASTLHTTDTQYF. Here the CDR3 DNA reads TGCGCCAGCACCTTACATACCACAGATACGCAGTATTTT.

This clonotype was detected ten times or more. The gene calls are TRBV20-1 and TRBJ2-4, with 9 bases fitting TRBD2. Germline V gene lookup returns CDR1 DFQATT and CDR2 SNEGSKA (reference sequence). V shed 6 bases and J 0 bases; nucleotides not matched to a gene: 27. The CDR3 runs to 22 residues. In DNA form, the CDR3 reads TGCAGTGCCCCAAGGTCGAGCGGGAGGTATTTGAGGAAAGTCGGAGCCAAAAACATTCAGTACTTC. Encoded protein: CSAPRSSGRYLRKVGAKNIQYF.

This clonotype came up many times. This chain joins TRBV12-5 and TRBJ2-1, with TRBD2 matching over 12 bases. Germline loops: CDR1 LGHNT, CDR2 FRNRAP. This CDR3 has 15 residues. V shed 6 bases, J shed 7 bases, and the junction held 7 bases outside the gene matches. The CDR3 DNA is TGTGCTAGTGGCCCCCCAGGACTAGCGGGGAATGAGCAGTTCTTC. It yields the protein CASGPPGLAGNEQFF. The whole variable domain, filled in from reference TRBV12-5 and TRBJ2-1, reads DARVTQTPRHKVTEMGQEVTMRCQPILGHNTVFWYRQTMMQGLELLAYFRNRAPLDDSGMPKDRFSAEMPDATLATLKIQPSEPRDSAVYFCASGPPGLAGNEQFFGPGTRLTVL.

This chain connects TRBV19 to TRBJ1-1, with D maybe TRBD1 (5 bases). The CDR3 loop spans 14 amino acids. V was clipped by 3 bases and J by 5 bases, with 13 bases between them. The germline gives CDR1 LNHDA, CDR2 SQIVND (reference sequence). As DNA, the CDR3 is TGTGCCAGTAGTATTGCCCAGGGAGGGACTGAAGCTTTCTTT. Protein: CASSIAQGGTEAFF.

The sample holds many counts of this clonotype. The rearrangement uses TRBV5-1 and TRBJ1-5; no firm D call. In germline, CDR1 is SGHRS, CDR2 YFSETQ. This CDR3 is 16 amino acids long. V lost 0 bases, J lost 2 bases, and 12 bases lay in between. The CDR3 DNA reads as TGCGCCAGCAGCTTGGAAGGGATGAGTGGCAATCAGCCCCAGCATTTT. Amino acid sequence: CASSLEGMSGNQPQHF.

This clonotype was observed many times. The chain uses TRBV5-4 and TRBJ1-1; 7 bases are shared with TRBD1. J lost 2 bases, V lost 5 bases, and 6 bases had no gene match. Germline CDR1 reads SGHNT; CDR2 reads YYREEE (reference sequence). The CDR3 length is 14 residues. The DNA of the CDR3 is TGTGCCAGCAGTATCAACAGGGGAAACACTGAAGCTTTCTTT. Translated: CASSINRGNTEAFF.